The TCR beta chain described here comes from a study of T cells in narcolepsy. In the study overall: Patients with NT1 or NT2 and healthy control donors were enrolled.

Some clones are missing from TCRdb's copy, which holds only in-frame ones; the method was immunoSEQ multiplex PCR. The sample carries about 25,000 clones, approximately 83% recorded once. A remark on this clone: Its antigen is still unknown.

Study observations and caveats: Comparing one patient's CSF and blood CD4+ clonotypes highlighted HCRT- and TRIB2-specific autoreactive clonotypes. Some memory CD4+ repertoires had no autoreactive clone sequences. Reportedly, autoreactive clonotypes were serially detected in patients' blood but not controls'.

V lost 4 bases, J lost 0 bases, and 6 bases stayed unmatched. Germline V gives CDR1 SGDLS, CDR2 YYNGEE. This CDR3 has 15 residues. The sample was CD45RA- memory CD4+ T cells from PBMCs. The sequence came from a human donor with narcolepsy. The V gene is TRBV9, the J gene TRBJ1-1, with 7 bases lining up with TRBD1. The CDR3 is CASSPRDSMNTEAFF. The CDR3 nucleotides read TGTGCCAGCAGCCCGAGGGACAGCATGAACACTGAAGCTTTCTTT.